These 6 T cell receptor beta chains were sequenced from one sample in a study of CD8 T cells in ankylosing spondylitis. TCRdb analysed the 5' RACE reads with MiXCR anew, one entry per CDR3 protein. This sample has 250,000 to 400,000 distinct CDR3 sequences, with about 9.9% found just once. Source material: blood, either unsorted or a sorted T cell fraction (not recorded which). The receptors derive from a female donor with ankylosing spondylitis or in good health (not recorded which).

The rearrangement links TRBV7-2 to TRBJ1-2; 11 bases map to TRBD1. The CDR3 covers 15 residues. In germline, CDR1 is SGHTA, CDR2 FQGNSA. V lost 5 bases and J lost 8; bases outside the gene matches: 10. The DNA of the CDR3 is TGTGCCAGCAGCCTACAGGGACAGGGGGTCGGCGGCTACACCTTC. Translation: CASSLQGQGVGGYTF. Using reference TRBV7-2 and TRBJ1-2 for the parts outside the CDR3, the full variable domain is GAGVSQSPSNKVTEKGKDVELRCDPISGHTALYWYRQSLGQGLEFLIYFQGNSAPDKSGLPSDRFSAERTGGSVSTLTIQRTQQEDSAVYLCASSLQGQGVGGYTFGSGTRLTVV.

The V gene is TRBV5-8, the J gene TRBJ2-6; tentative D call: TRBD1 (5 bases). V gave up 4 bases and J gave up 9 bases, with 14 bases separating them. CDR1 is SGHTS and CDR2 is YDEGEE in the germline V gene. The CDR3 runs 14 residues. The CDR3 loop reads CASSVIGVDNVLTF. The CDR3 region has the DNA TGTGCCAGCAGCGTAATAGGGGTAGACAACGTCCTGACTTTC.

At least ten counts were recorded for this clonotype. The CDR3 here is CSAVLGGGSYEQYF. The CDR3 DNA is TGCAGCGCAGTGTTGGGGGGTGGTTCCTACGAGCAGTACTTC. V usage is TRBV29-1 and J usage is TRBJ2-7; D is possibly TRBD2 (6 bases). The CDR3 contains 14 residues. Germline V gene sequence: CDR1 SQVTM, CDR2 ANQGSEA. V gave up 7 bases and J gave up 1 base, with 17 bases separating them.

The chain uses TRBV18 and TRBJ2-1; 8 positions match TRBD2. Germline V gene sequence: CDR1 KGHSH, CDR2 LQKENI. V shed 4 bases and J 7 bases; nucleotides not matched to a gene: 15. The CDR3 is made up of 17 amino acids. The CDR3: CASSRNYFSREANEQFF. CDR3 sequence (DNA): TGTGCCAGCTCACGCAACTATTTCTCGCGGGAGGCGAATGAGCAGTTCTTC.

This clonotype has at least ten counts. This sequence joins TRBV6-1 and TRBJ2-7; 8 nucleotides agree with TRBD1. V shed 6 bases, J shed 3 bases, and the junction held 7 bases outside the gene matches. The CDR3 is made up of 14 amino acids. From germline, CDR1 is MNHNS and CDR2 SASEGT. The CDR3 sequence is CASRPGQGIYEQYF. CDR3 bases: TGTGCCAGCAGGCCCGGACAGGGAATCTACGAGCAGTACTTC.

This clonotype was counted many times. The V gene is TRBV20-1, the J gene TRBJ1-5; the D gene is possibly TRBD1 (5 bases). Germline CDR1 reads DFQATT; CDR2 reads SNEGSKA (reference sequence). There are 13 residues in the CDR3. Trimming removed 0 bases from V and 7 bases from J, with 10 bases in between. The CDR3 sequence: CSAREGLDQPQHF. CDR3 DNA sequence: TGCAGTGCTAGAGAGGGGCTCGACCAGCCCCAGCATTTT.